The 14 T cell receptor beta chains reported below all come from one sample, sequenced in a study of identical twins. From the 5' RACE reads, TCRdb called clonotypes with MiXCR, one entry per CDR3 protein. The sample has about 250,000 distinct CDR3 sequences; around 15% are singletons. The material sequenced was memory (CD45RO+) T cells sorted from blood. The source is a woman aged 18-29 years in good health.

The V call is TRBV3-1, the J call TRBJ2-5; 8 positions match TRBD2. The CDR3 runs to 14 residues. Looked up from germline, CDR1 is LGHDT and CDR2 is YNNKEL (reference sequence). V lost 5 bases, J lost 2 bases, and 4 bases stayed unmatched. The CDR3 here is CASSLLAAQETQYF. Here the CDR3 DNA reads TGTGCCAGCAGCTTACTAGCGGCACAAGAGACCCAGTACTTC.

This clonotype was detected only a few times. V is TRBV14 and J is TRBJ2-7; D call uncertain. The CDR3 spans 13 residues. The V gene's germline CDR1 is SGHDN and CDR2 FVKESK. V lost 2 bases and J lost 2, with 7 bases in between. CDR3 sequence reads: CASSQNPTYEQYF. As DNA, the CDR3 is TGTGCCAGCAGCCAAAACCCCACCTACGAGCAGTACTTC.

This clonotype was detected only a few times. This chain uses TRBV5-1 with TRBJ2-6; TRBD1 agrees at 7 bases. The V gene end was trimmed by 4 bases and the J gene end by 0 bases; junction bases not matched to a gene: 10. The CDR3 has 18 amino acids. Germline CDR1 reads SGHRS; CDR2 reads YFSETQ. The CDR3 sequence is CASSPKTGRGSGANVLTF. CDR3 DNA sequence: TGCGCCAGCAGCCCGAAGACAGGGCGAGGCTCTGGGGCCAACGTCCTGACTTTC.

This clonotype was counted between two and nine times. CDR3 coding DNA: TGTGCCAGCACCCTCACCCTACAGGGTCGGAGGACTTTCTTT. Its translation is CASTLTLQGRRTFF. V usage is TRBV12-3 or TRBV12-4 and J usage is TRBJ1-1; D might be TRBD1 (6 bases). Trimming shortened V by 7 bases and J by 12 bases, and 24 bases separated the two germline ends. The length of the CDR3 is 14 residues.

This clonotype has only a few counts. The chain combines TRBV6-5 with TRBJ1-2; tentative D call: TRBD1 (5 bases). Trimming left V 4 bases short and J 6 bases short, with 9 bases between. The CDR3 totals 12 residues. The germline V gene encodes CDR1 MNHEY and CDR2 SVGAGI. The CDR3 DNA follows: TGTGCCAGCAGTTCTGACAGCAATGGCTACACCTTC. Amino acid sequence: CASSSDSNGYTF.

This clonotype was observed a handful of times. The gene calls are TRBV7-6 and TRBJ2-1; no clear D. CDR3 size: 15 residues. V shed 1 base and J shed 8 bases, with 15 bases lying between them. Germline assignment: CDR1 SGHVS and CDR2 FNYEAQ. CDR3 nucleotide sequence: TGTGCCAGCAGCTTAGAGGGCAGCTCTCGGGATGAGCAGTTCTTC. Protein sequence: CASSLEGSSRDEQFF.

The rearrangement links TRBV6-2 or TRBV6-3 to TRBJ1-5, with D unresolved. Germline-derived CDR1 and CDR2 are MNHEY and SVGEGT. This CDR3 comprises 18 residues. V gave up 5 bases and J gave up 0 bases, with 20 bases separating them. For the CDR3, the DNA is TGTGCCAGCAGTCTAAGGCCCGCGGTCGGTACTAGCAATCAGCCCCAGCATTTT. Residues: CASSLRPAVGTSNQPQHF.

This clonotype was found a few times. V gene TRBV5-1 combines with J gene TRBJ2-1; no reliable D call. Looked up from germline, CDR1 is SGHRS and CDR2 is YFSETQ. The V and J ends lost 0 bases and 8 bases respectively, with 18 bases between them. The CDR3 has 16 amino acids. The CDR3 region has the DNA TGCGCCAGCAGCTTGGTTTCCATCCCTAACATAGATGAGCAGTTCTTC. Translation gives CASSLVSIPNIDEQFF.

By its share, this clonotype is large. The V call is TRBV14, the J call TRBJ2-7; D possibly corresponds to TRBD1 (6 bases). V was trimmed by 6 bases and J by 4 bases, leaving 10 bases between them. The CDR3 covers 12 residues. Germline CDR1 reads SGHDN; CDR2 reads FVKESK. CDR3 region: CASSSDRYEQYF. The CDR3 nucleotides read TGTGCCAGCAGTTCGGACAGATACGAGCAGTACTTC.

Only a few counts were recorded for this clonotype. V is TRBV7-2 and J is TRBJ1-1; D is ambiguous. Per germline, CDR1 SGHTA and CDR2 FQGNSA. The V gene lost 3 bases and the J gene lost 1 base, with 6 bases spanning the gap. The CDR3 is 13 residues long. This CDR3 reads CASSLSKNTEAFF. The CDR3 DNA follows: TGTGCCAGCAGCTTGTCGAAGAACACTGAAGCTTTCTTT.

In this sample, this clonotype turned up many times. The V call is TRBV5-1, the J call TRBJ1-1; tentatively, D is TRBD1 (5 bases). CDR1 is SGHRS and CDR2 is YFSETQ in the germline V gene. V dropped 2 bases and J dropped 1 base, with 9 bases sitting between them. The CDR3 is 14 residues long. CDR3 amino acids: CASSLGRENTEAFF. The CDR3 DNA reads TGCGCCAGCAGCTTAGGCAGGGAGAACACTGAAGCTTTCTTT.

There are many counts of this clonotype. CDR3 protein: CASSEYVGRRAFF. The CDR3 DNA reads TGTGCCAGCAGTGAATATGTGGGGAGGCGAGCTTTCTTT. V gene TRBV2 combines with J gene TRBJ1-1; D ambiguous. Germline V gives CDR1 SNHLY, CDR2 FYNNEI. V lost 2 bases and J lost 10, with 14 bases in between. The CDR3 totals 13 residues.

This clonotype was counted between two and nine times. The chain has TRBV5-6 and TRBJ2-1; TRBD1 might be the D (6 bases). This CDR3 comprises 15 residues. Germline CDR1 reads SGHDT; CDR2 reads YYEEEE. The V gene lost 4 bases and the J gene lost 1 base, with 12 bases spanning the gap. CDR3 region: CASSPTGLSYNEQFF. The DNA of the CDR3 is TGTGCCAGCAGCCCGACAGGATTATCCTACAATGAGCAGTTCTTC.

The chain links TRBV29-1 to TRBJ1-4; D might be TRBD1 (5 bases). The CDR3 is made up of 12 amino acids. Trimming took 7 bases from V and 8 from J, leaving 14 bases between them. Germline CDR1 is SQVTM and CDR2 is ANQGSEA. CDR3 DNA sequence: TGCAGCGGGGGGAATAGGGGCGAAAAACTGTTTTTT. Amino acids: CSGGNRGEKLFF.